A selection of T cell receptor beta chains follows, all from one sample in a study of shared clonotypes between healthy human individuals. The repertoire was sequenced with immunoSEQ multiplex PCR; TCRdb's copy has only in-frame clones and lacks some. The sample has hundreds of thousands of clones; about 91% are singletons. The source material was naive CD8+ T cells sorted from blood. Source of these receptors: a man aged 30 to 45 in good health. CDR3s include the opening cysteine and the closing phenylalanine or tryptophan. A D gene is named only where the DNA matches it firmly. Not all rows give a size; the values are once, few, many and, for expanded clones, a class.

clone size,J gene,V gene,D gene,CDR3 DNA,CDR3 protein
-,TRBJ2-3,TRBV5-4,TRBD2,TGTGCCAGCAGCTTGAAAATCGGCGGGAGGGCCTCTTGTTGCACAGATACGCAGTATTTT,CASSLKIGGRASCCTDTQYF
-,TRBJ2-7,TRBV2,TRBD1,TGTGCCAGCAGTGAAGCGACAGGGGGCGCGTACGAGCAGTACTTC,CASSEATGGAYEQYF
-,TRBJ2-5,TRBV7-9,TRBD1,TGTGCCAGCAGCCCTCCGACAGGGAATTCCGAGACCCAGTACTTC,CASSPPTGNSETQYF
-,TRBJ2-5,TRBV7-7,-,TGTGCTAGCAGCTTATCCTGGCAAGAGACCCAGTACTTC,CASSLSWQETQYF
-,TRBJ1-5,TRBV28,-,TGTGCCAGCAGTTTATGGGCGAATCAGCCCCAGCATTTT,CASSLWANQPQHF
-,TRBJ1-5,TRBV10-3,-,TGTGCCATCAGTGAGGAGAGGCTGAATCAGCCCCAGCATTTT,CAISEERLNQPQHF
-,TRBJ2-3,TRBV14,-,TGTGCCAGCAGCCGCCGGGGCCTTAGCACAGATACGCAGTATTTT,CASSRRGLSTDTQYF
-,TRBJ2-7,TRBV5-1,TRBD1,TGCGCCAGCAGCTCTGGACAGGGAATGGCCTACGAGCAGTACTTC,CASSSGQGMAYEQYF
once,TRBJ2-5,TRBV5-4,TRBD1,TGTGCCAGCAGCTTGTCCGGGACAGGGAGGAGGGCGGGACAAGAGACCCAGTACTTC,CASSLSGTGRRAGQETQYF
-,TRBJ2-7,TRBV28,-,TGTGCCAGCAGCCCCCGCGAAGGGGTCTACGAGCAGTACTTC,CASSPREGVYEQYF
-,TRBJ2-1,TRBV9,TRBD2,TGTGCCAGCAGCGTAGGACTAGCGGGAGCGAACAATGAGCAGTTCTTC,CASSVGLAGANNEQFF
-,TRBJ2-7,TRBV5-1,TRBD1,TGCGCCAGCAGCTTGGGACAGGGGGCGCAGTACGAGCAGTACTTC,CASSLGQGAQYEQYF
-,TRBJ2-1,TRBV19,-,TGTGCCAGTAGTATAGTCGGGGGGCCCCCCCGGGGGAATGAGCAGTTCTTC,CASSIVGGPPRGNEQFF
-,TRBJ2-7,TRBV11-3,TRBD2,TGTGCCAGCAGCGGCCAAAACAGCGGGAACTCCTACGAGCAGTACTTC,CASSGQNSGNSYEQYF
-,TRBJ2-7,TRBV30,-,TGTGCCTGGAGTGCCGGGATTGCCTACGAGCAGTACTTC,CAWSAGIAYEQYF
-,TRBJ2-7,TRBV28,-,TGTGCCAGCAGTTTTGCTAGTGTAAGGACTTCCTACGAGCAGTACTTC,CASSFASVRTSYEQYF
once,TRBJ2-1,TRBV1,-,TGCACCAGCAGCCAAGAGAAGGACAGGACGACCAATGAGCAGTTCTTC,CTSSQEKDRTTNEQFF
-,TRBJ1-4,TRBV4-1,-,TGCGCCAGCAGCCAAGATCTAAGGAATAATGAAAAACTGTTTTTT,CASSQDLRNNEKLFF
-,TRBJ2-5,TRBV29-1,-,TGCAGCGTTGAGCGGGGCCAAGAGACCCAGTACTTC,CSVERGQETQYF
-,TRBJ2-7,TRBV11-2,TRBD2,TGTGCCAGCAGCGTGAGCGGGGCGAACTCCTACGAGCAGTACTTC,CASSVSGANSYEQYF
-,TRBJ2-6,TRBV7-9,-,TGTGCCAGCAGCCAACCCAGGGGCCGGATCACTGGGGCCAACGTCCTGACTTTC,CASSQPRGRITGANVLTF
-,TRBJ1-1,TRBV7-9,-,TGTGCCAGCAGACCAAATTGGGAGGTTCCCACTGAAGCTTTCTTT,CASRPNWEVPTEAFF
-,TRBJ2-3,TRBV9,-,TGTGCCAGCAGCGACGCGGGATCAGATACGCAGTATTTT,CASSDAGSDTQYF
-,TRBJ2-2,TRBV7-8,-,TGTGCCAGCAGCTTATGGATCGGGGAGCTGTTTTTT,CASSLWIGELFF
-,TRBJ1-2,TRBV7-9,-,TGTGCCAGCGGAGATGACGGGCCGTCCTATGGCTACACCTTC,CASGDDGPSYGYTF
-,TRBJ2-7,TRBV27,TRBD1,TGTGCCAGCAGTCTCGGACAGGGGGCACGGGGACTCTATTTC,CASSLGQGARGLYF
-,TRBJ2-7,TRBV9,TRBD2,TGTGCCAGCAGCGTCGGGGGGTCCTACGAGCAGTACTTC,CASSVGGSYEQYF
-,TRBJ2-1,TRBV9,-,TGTGCCAGCAGCAGTGCAAGTGAGCAGTTCTTC,CASSSASEQFF
-,TRBJ1-1,TRBV28,-,TGTGCCAGCAGTTTTGGTCTGGGGACCTACACTGAAGCTTTCTTT,CASSFGLGTYTEAFF
once,TRBJ1-1,TRBV7-9,-,TGTGCCAGCAGCTCAGGGGTAGGGCACCTTGGAGCTGAAGCTTTCTTT,CASSSGVGHLGAEAFF
-,TRBJ1-2,TRBV13,-,TGTGCCAGCAGCCAAAGAGGTTCACATGGCTACACCTTC,CASSQRGSHGYTF
-,TRBJ2-5,TRBV15,TRBD2,TGTGCCACCAGCAGGCTTGATTCTGGACTAGCTTTACAAGAGACCCAGTACTTC,CATSRLDSGLALQETQYF
-,TRBJ2-7,TRBV21-1,-,TGTGCCAGCAGCAAAGGAGGACAGGGCGACTACGAGCAGTACTTC,CASSKGGQGDYEQYF
-,TRBJ2-1,TRBV9,-,TGTGCCAGCAGCGTAGCCGAGTACTACAATGAGCAGTTCTTC,CASSVAEYYNEQFF
-,TRBJ2-7,TRBV7-6,-,TGTGCCAGCAGCTTAGGTACGGGTCCTTCCTACGAGCAGTACTTC,CASSLGTGPSYEQYF
-,TRBJ2-7,TRBV27,-,TGTGCCAGCAGGACCCGGGGCAGCTCCTACGAGCAGTACTTC,CASRTRGSSYEQYF
-,TRBJ1-1,TRBV5-1,-,TGCGCCAGCAGCCTCCGGCAGGGGAACACTGAAGCTTTCTTT,CASSLRQGNTEAFF
-,TRBJ2-7,TRBV28,TRBD2,TGTGCCAGCAGCGGCCTAGCGGGGGGGGCTTACGAGCAGTACTTC,CASSGLAGGAYEQYF
-,TRBJ2-7,TRBV4-1,-,TGCGCCAGCAGCCAGCGGGTCTCCTACGAGCAGTACTTC,CASSQRVSYEQYF
-,TRBJ1-5,TRBV7-9,-,TGTGCCAGCAGGGGAGGGGAAGGTCAGCCCCAGCATTTT,CASRGGEGQPQHF
-,TRBJ2-7,TRBV29-1,TRBD2,TGCAGCGTTATGGGGACTAGTCATTCCTACGAGCAGTACTTC,CSVMGTSHSYEQYF
-,TRBJ2-1,TRBV10-2,-,TGCGCCAGCTCAGGACTTCCTAATGAGCAGTTCTTC,CASSGLPNEQFF
-,TRBJ2-1,TRBV28,-,TGTGCCAGCAGTTCGACATCGAATGAGCAGTTCTTC,CASSSTSNEQFF
-,TRBJ2-7,TRBV29-1,TRBD1,TGCAGCGTTGTGGGGACAGGGGACTACGAGCAGTACTTC,CSVVGTGDYEQYF
-,TRBJ1-3,TRBV7-6,-,TGTGCCAGCAGCCCCCTCAAGATCTCTGGAAACACCATATATTTT,CASSPLKISGNTIYF